The T cell receptor beta chain under discussion was sequenced for a study of vaccination and CD4 T cells after COVID-19. Study-level information: Two of the convalescents were Hispanic, and the group consisted of six males and four females. Control cultures, each given a CEFX pool, an HIV-1 Nef pool, or no peptide, were included.

Germline values: CDR1 DFQATT, CDR2 SNEGSKA (reference sequence). The CDR3 is 14 amino acids. Trimming shortened V by 5 bases and J by 5 bases, and 18 bases separated the two germline ends. Study conclusions and caveats: Nearly all convalescent vaccine-specific clones, 304 of 307, recognized only SARS-CoV-2 spike.

Sequencing of cultured CD4+ T cell DNA used the Oncomine TCR Beta short-read assay. One entry per CDR3 protein, called by TCRdb with MiXCR from the PCR reads. Among some 9,500 distinct CDR3 sequences listed, over 30% were seen once. Treatment specified: approximately nine-day PBMC culture with coronavirus spike peptide pools or control peptides (ViraFEST assay). Using peptide pools, antigen-specific T cells were expanded in ViraFEST before TCRs were sequenced. This clonotype was seen just once. What it recognizes is unknown. The source material was CD4+ T cells from blood, cultured in vitro. The receptor was isolated from a human donor who had recovered from COVID-19. The chain joins TRBV20-1 to TRBJ1-1; D gene unclear. CDR3 nucleotides: TGCAGTGCTCCCCGTTCTCGAGGTTATACTGAAGCTTTCTTT. Translating gives CSAPRSRGYTEAFF.